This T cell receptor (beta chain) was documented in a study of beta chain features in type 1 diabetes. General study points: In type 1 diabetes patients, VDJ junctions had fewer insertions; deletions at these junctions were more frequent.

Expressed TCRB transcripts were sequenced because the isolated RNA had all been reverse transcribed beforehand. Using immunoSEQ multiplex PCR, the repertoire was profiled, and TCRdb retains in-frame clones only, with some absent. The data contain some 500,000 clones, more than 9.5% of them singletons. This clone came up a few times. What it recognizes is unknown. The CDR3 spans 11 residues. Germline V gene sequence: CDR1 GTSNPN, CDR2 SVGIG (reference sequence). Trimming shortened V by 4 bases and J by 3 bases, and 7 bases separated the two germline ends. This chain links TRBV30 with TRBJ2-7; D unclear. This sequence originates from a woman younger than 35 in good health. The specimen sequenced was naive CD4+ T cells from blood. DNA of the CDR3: TGTGCCTGGAAGGGTTTCTACGAGCAGTACTTC. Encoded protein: CAWKGFYEQYF.